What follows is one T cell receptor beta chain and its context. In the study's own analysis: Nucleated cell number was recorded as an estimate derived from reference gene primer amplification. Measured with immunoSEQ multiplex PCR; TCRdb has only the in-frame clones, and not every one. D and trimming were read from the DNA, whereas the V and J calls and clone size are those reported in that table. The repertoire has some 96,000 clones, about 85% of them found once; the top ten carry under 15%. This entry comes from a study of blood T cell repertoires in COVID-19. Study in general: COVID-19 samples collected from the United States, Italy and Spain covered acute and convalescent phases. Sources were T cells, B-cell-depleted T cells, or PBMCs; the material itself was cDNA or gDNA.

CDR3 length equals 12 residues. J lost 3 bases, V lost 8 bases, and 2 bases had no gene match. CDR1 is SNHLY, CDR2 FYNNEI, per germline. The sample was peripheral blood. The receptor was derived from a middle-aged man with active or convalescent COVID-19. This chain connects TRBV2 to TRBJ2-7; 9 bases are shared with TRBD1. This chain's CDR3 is CASEDRGYEQYF. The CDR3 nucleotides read TGTGCCAGCGAGGACAGGGGCTACGAGCAGTACTTC. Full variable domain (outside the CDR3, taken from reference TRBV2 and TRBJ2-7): EPEVTQTPSHQVTQMGQEVILRCVPISNHLYFYWYRQILGQKVEFLVSFYNNEISEKSEIFDDQFSVERPDGSNFTLKIRSTKLEDSAMYFCASEDRGYEQYFGPGTRLTVT.